This T cell receptor (beta chain) was recovered during a study of regulatory T cells in long-lasting Graves disease. HTBI primers from iRepertoire and Arm-PCR of CDR3 regions yielded the TCR beta libraries. One entry per CDR3 protein, called by TCRdb with MiXCR from the multiplex PCR reads. The sample records 300,000 to 400,000 distinct CDR3 sequences, about a sixth being singletons. Described time point: newly diagnosed GD, antithyroid drugs for less than 3 months. Making the TCR library involved RNA that had been extracted from PBMCs. This clonotype has more than one count but fewer than ten. V was clipped by 1 base and J by 1 base, with 10 bases between them. Germline V gives CDR1 DFQATT, CDR2 SNEGSKA (reference sequence). The CDR3 runs to 15 residues. These sequences were also reported in another study, on T cells in Graves' hyperthyroidism and ophthalmopathy.

V is TRBV20-1 and J is TRBJ2-2; tentative D call: TRBD1 (6 bases). This receptor was taken from a man in his forties with Graves disease. Sequences were derived from peripheral blood mononuclear cells (PBMCs), sampled at new diagnosis, from a patient treated with antithyroid drugs. Here the CDR3 reads CSARVLGQNTGELFF. The CDR3 DNA is TGCAGTGCTAGAGTCCTGGGACAGAACACCGGGGAGCTGTTTTTT.